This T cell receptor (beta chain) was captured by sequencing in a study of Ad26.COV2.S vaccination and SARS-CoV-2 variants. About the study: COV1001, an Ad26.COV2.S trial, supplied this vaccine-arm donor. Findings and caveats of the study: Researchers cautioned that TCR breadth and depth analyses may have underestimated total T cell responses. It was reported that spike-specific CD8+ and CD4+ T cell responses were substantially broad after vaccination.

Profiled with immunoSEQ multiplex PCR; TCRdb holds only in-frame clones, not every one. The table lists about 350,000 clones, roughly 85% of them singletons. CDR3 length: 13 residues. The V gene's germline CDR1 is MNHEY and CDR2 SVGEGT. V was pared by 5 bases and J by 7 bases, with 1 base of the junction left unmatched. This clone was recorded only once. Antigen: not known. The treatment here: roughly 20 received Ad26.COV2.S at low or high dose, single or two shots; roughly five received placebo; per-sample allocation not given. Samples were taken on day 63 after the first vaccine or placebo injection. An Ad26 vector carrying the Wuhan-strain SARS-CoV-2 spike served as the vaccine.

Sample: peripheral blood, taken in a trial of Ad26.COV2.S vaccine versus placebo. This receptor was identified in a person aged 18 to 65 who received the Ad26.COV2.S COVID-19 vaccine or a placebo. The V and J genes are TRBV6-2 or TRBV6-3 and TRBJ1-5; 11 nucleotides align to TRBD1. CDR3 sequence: CASSGTGGQPQHF. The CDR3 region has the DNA TGTGCCAGCAGTGGGACAGGGGGACAGCCCCAGCATTTT.